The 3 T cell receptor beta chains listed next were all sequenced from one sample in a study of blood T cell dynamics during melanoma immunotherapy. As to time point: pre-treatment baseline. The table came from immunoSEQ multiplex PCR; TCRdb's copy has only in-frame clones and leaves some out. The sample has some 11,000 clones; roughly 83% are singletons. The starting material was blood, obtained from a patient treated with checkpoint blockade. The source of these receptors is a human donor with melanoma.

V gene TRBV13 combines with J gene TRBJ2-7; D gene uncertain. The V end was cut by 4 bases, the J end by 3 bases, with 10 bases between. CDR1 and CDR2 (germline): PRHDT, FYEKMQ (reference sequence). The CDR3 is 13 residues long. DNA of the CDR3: TGTGCCAGCAGCTCCCGGGCCGACTACGAGCAGTACTTC. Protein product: CASSSRADYEQYF.

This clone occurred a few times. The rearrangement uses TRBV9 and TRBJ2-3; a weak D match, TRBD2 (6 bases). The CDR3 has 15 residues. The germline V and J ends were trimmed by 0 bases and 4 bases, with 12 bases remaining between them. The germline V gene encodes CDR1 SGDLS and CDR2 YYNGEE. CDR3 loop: CASSVDYGGSDTQYF. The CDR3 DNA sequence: TGTGCCAGCAGCGTAGATTATGGGGGGTCAGATACGCAGTATTTT.

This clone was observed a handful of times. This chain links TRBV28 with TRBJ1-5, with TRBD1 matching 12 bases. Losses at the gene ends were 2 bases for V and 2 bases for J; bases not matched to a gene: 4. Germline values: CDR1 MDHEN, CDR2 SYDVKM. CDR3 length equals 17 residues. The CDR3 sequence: CASSLGGTGGGNQPQHF. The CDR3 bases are TGTGCCAGCAGTTTAGGCGGGACAGGGGGCGGCAATCAGCCCCAGCATTTT.